The T cell receptor beta chain described here comes from a study of shared clonotypes between healthy human individuals. General study points: A few donors shared approximately 5% of their naive CD4 clonotypes.

Comments on this clone: The antigen remains undetermined.

V was shortened by 4 bases and J by 1 base, with 13 bases between the two germline ends. This CDR3 contains 15 residues. Germline assignment: CDR1 MDHEN and CDR2 SYDVKM. Deep-level assay runs were performed. Replicate PCRs for sorted subsets used approximately 220 ng DNA; this equaled tens of thousands of T cell genomes. Using immunoSEQ multiplex PCR, the repertoire was profiled, and TCRdb retains in-frame clones only, with some absent. The data contain 2 million to 2.5 million clones, 90% to 96% of them singletons. CD4+ cells underwent separation, giving CD45RA+ naive and CD45RA-negative memory subsets.

The V call is TRBV28, the J call TRBJ1-2; no definite D call. The specimen was naive CD4+ T cells sorted from blood. Stated subset: CD45RA+ positively selected. This clonotype was obtained from a man younger than 35 in good health. CDR3 in amino acids: CASSSPSEGNYGYTF. The CDR3 DNA sequence: TGTGCCAGCAGTTCCCCGTCTGAGGGTAACTATGGCTACACCTTC.